The 7 T cell receptor beta chains in this list originate from one sample, sequenced in a study of T cells after yellow fever vaccination. From the 5' RACE reads, TCRdb called clonotypes with MiXCR, one entry per CDR3 protein. The data contain 120,000 or so distinct CDR3 sequences, around 9.8% of them singletons. The material was CD8+ T cells sorted from PBMCs, obtained on the day of the yellow fever booster vaccination. The origin of the receptors is a man between 18 and 29 years old who received the YFV17D yellow fever vaccine.

The chain is built from TRBV6-6 and TRBJ2-3, with 7 nucleotides matching TRBD1. Germline V gives CDR1 MNHNY, CDR2 SVGAGI (reference sequence). This CDR3 has 15 residues. V trimming: 2 bases; J trimming: 0 bases; junction bases outside the gene matches: 2. The CDR3 here is CASSYEGASTDTQYF. Here the CDR3 DNA reads TGTGCCAGCAGTTACGAGGGGGCGAGCACAGATACGCAGTATTTT.

Many counts were recorded for this clonotype. V usage is TRBV7-9 and J usage is TRBJ2-1; D perhaps matches TRBD2 (6 bases). CDR1 is SEHNR, CDR2 FQNEAQ, per germline (reference sequence). V shed 5 bases and J shed 1 base, with 15 bases lying between them. This CDR3 comprises 16 residues. In nucleotides, the CDR3 is TGTGCCAGCAGCCCTGATGACGGGAGATCCTACAATGAGCAGTTCTTC. It is translated as CASSPDDGRSYNEQFF. Combining the CDR3 with reference TRBV7-9 and TRBJ2-1 gives the whole variable domain DTGVSQNPRHKITKRGQNVTFRCDPISEHNRLYWYRQTLGQGPEFLTYFQNEAQLEKSRLLSDRFSAERPKGSFSTLEIQRTEQGDSAMYLCASSPDDGRSYNEQFFGPGTRLTVL.

This clonotype has a handful of counts. This chain links TRBV4-1 with TRBJ2-2, with D possibly called TRBD1 or TRBD2 (6 bases each). The CDR3 runs to 13 residues. V was cut by 4 bases and J by 6 bases, with 9 bases left in between. CDR1 and CDR2 from the germline V gene are MGHRA and YSYEKL. As DNA, the CDR3 is TGCGCCAGCAGCCGGGGGGCGTCCGGGGAGCTGTTTTTT. It encodes CASSRGASGELFF.

The CDR3 sequence: CASSYLSGGVQETQYF. CDR3 coding DNA: TGTGCCAGCAGTTATCTTAGCGGGGGGGTCCAAGAGACCCAGTACTTC. The V gene is TRBV6-5, the J gene TRBJ2-5, with 11 bases identical to TRBD2. The CDR3 runs to 16 residues. With 3 bases clipped from V and 1 base from J, the junction kept 4 bases outside the gene matches. The germline gives CDR1 MNHEY, CDR2 SVGAGI.

The CDR3, as DNA: TGTGCCAGCAGCTTGTCGGGGGGGCGCGAGCAGTACGTC. Amino acids: CASSLSGGREQYV. The genes are TRBV5-4 and TRBJ2-7; 8 positions match TRBD2. The CDR3 runs 13 residues. CDR1 SGHNT and CDR2 YYREEE come from the germline V gene (reference sequence). V shed 1 base, J shed 6 bases, and the junction held 3 bases outside the gene matches.

This clonotype was recorded a few times. The chain combines TRBV28 with TRBJ1-1; unclear D gene. The CDR3 has 13 residues. Trimming took off 7 bases at V and 1 base at J, with 10 bases between the two ends. The germline CDR1 and CDR2 sequences are MDHEN and SYDVKM. CDR3 residues: CASTPDSNTEAFF. The CDR3 nucleotides read TGTGCCAGCACCCCGGATTCGAACACTGAAGCTTTCTTT.

The chain is built from TRBV20-1 and TRBJ2-3; the D gene is possibly TRBD2 (7 bases). The CDR3 covers 15 residues. Between the trimmed V and J ends, which lost 0 bases and 6 bases, there was a span of 16 bases. The germline V gene encodes CDR1 DFQATT and CDR2 SNEGSKA (reference sequence). Here the CDR3 reads CSARDFGLGGDTQYF. The DNA of the CDR3 is TGCAGTGCTAGAGATTTTGGACTAGGGGGGGATACGCAGTATTTT.